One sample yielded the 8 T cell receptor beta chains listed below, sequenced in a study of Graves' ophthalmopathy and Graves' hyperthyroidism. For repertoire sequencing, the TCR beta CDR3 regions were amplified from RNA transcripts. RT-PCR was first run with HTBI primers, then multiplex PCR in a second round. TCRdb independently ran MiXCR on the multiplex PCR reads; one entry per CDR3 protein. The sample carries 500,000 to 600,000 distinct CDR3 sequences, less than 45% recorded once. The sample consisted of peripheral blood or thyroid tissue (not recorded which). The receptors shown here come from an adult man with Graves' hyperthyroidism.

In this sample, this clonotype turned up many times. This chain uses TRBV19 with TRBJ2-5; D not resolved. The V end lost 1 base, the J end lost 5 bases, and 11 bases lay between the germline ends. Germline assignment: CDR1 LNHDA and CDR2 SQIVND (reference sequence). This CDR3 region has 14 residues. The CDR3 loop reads CASSIAASLETQYF. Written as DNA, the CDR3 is TGTGCCAGTAGTATAGCAGCCAGCCTGGAGACCCAGTACTTC.

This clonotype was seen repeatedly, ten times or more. CDR3 DNA sequence: TGCGCCAGCAGTGAGGAGGGGGCCCAGCCCCAGCATTTT. It yields the protein CASSEEGAQPQHF. The rearrangement uses TRBV10-1 and TRBJ1-5, with 7 bases identical to TRBD1. CDR3 length equals 13 residues. CDR1 WNHNN and CDR2 SYGVQD come from the germline V gene (reference sequence). J gave up 7 bases and V 2 bases, and 2 bases lay outside the gene matches.

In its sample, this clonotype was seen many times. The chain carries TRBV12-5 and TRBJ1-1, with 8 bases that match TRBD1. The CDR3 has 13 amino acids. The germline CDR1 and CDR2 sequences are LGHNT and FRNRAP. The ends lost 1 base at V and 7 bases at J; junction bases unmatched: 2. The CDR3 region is CASGLGQGSEAFF. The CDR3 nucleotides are TGTGCTAGTGGTTTGGGACAGGGGAGTGAAGCTTTCTTT. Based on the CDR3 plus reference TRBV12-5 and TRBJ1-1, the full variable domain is DARVTQTPRHKVTEMGQEVTMRCQPILGHNTVFWYRQTMMQGLELLAYFRNRAPLDDSGMPKDRFSAEMPDATLATLKIQPSEPRDSAVYFCASGLGQGSEAFFGQGTRLTVV.

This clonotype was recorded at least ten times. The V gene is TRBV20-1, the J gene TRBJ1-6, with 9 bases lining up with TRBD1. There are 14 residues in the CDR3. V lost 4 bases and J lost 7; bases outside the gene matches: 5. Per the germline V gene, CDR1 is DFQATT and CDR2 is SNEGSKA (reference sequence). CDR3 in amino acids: CSATDRGLNSPLHF. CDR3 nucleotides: TGCAGTGCTACGGACAGGGGCTTAAATTCACCCCTCCACTTT.

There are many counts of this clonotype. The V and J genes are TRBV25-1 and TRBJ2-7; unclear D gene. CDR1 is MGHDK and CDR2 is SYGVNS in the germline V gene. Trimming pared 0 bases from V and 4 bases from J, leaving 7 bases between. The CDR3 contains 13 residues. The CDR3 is CASSEYNSYEQYF. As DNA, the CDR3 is TGTGCCAGCAGTGAATATAATTCATACGAGCAGTACTTC.

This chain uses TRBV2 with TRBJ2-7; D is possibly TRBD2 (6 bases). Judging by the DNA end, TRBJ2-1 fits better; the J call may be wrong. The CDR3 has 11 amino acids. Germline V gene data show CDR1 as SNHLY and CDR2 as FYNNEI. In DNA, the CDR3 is TGTGCCAGCAGCAGGCGGGGCGAGCAGTTCTTC. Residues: CASSRRGEQFF.

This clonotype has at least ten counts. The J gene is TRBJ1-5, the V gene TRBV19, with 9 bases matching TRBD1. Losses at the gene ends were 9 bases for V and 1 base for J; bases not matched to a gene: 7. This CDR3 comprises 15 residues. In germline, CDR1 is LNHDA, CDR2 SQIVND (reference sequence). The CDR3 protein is CASHDRGMSNQPQHF. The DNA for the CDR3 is TGTGCCAGCCACGACAGGGGGATGAGCAATCAGCCCCAGCATTTT.

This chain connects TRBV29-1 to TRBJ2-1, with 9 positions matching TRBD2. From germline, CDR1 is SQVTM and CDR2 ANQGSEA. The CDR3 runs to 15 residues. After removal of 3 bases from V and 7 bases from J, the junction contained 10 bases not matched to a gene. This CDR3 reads CSVEGEREALNEQFF. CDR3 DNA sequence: TGCAGCGTTGAGGGTGAGCGGGAGGCCCTGAATGAGCAGTTCTTC.